This TCR beta chain was retrieved from a study of shared clonotypes between healthy human individuals. Per germline, CDR1 MDHEN and CDR2 SYDVKM. V lost 5 bases to trimming and J lost 4 bases, with 9 bases between them. The CDR3 loop spans 13 amino acids. The repertoire was sequenced with immunoSEQ multiplex PCR; TCRdb's copy has only in-frame clones and lacks some. The data hold about 600,000 clones, with 97% observed a single time. Details on this clone: Other DNA variants within this sample encode the same CDR3.

The sequence came from a woman aged 25 to 39 in good health. The gene calls are TRBV28 and TRBJ1-5; D is unclear. Sequenced sample: naive CD4+ T cells sorted from blood. Subset described: CD45RA+ positively selected. The CDR3 DNA reads TGTGCCAGCAGTCTGGGCTCAAATCAGCCCCAGCATTTT. Translated: CASSLGSNQPQHF. The whole variable domain, filled in from reference TRBV28 and TRBJ1-5, reads DVKVTQSSRYLVKRTGEKVFLECVQDMDHENMFWYRQDPGLGLRLIYFSYDVKMKEKGDIPEGYSVSREKKERFSLILESASTNQTSMYLCASSLGSNQPQHFGDGTRLSIL.